This T cell receptor (beta chain) was identified during a study of OX40 agonist ivuxolimab in advanced cancers. Study in general: Patients received ivuxolimab, an intravenous treatment, every 2 weeks at 0.01 to 10 mg/kg. Therapy given before enrollment (anti-PD-1, anti-PD-L1 or anti-CTLA-4) was allowed, and around 44% had some. Whole-study results and caveats: Low clonal expansion, among the lowest seen, marked partial responders at 0.1-3.0 mg/kg. Undetermined was the antigen specificity of the expanded peripheral T cells.

Remarks on this clone: Antigen: not known.

CDR3 length: 13 residues. CDR1 is SNHLY and CDR2 is FYNNEI in the germline V gene. J was trimmed by 7 bases and V by 6 bases; bases with no gene match: 6. TCRdb's table, derived via immunoSEQ multiplex PCR, lists solely in-frame clones and lacks some. The sample comprises tens of thousands of clones, 81% of which are singletons, and 4.6% rests with the top ten. The J gene is TRBJ1-2, the V gene TRBV2, with 9 bases identical to TRBD1. The sequencing used CD4+ or CD8+ T cells sorted from blood, collected in a trial of the OX40 agonist ivuxolimab. The receptor was isolated from an adult with an advanced solid tumor such as melanoma, head and neck, liver or kidney cancer. CDR3 bases: TGTGCCAGCAGCGGGGGACAGGGAGGTGGCTACACCTTC. This translates into CASSGGQGGGYTF.